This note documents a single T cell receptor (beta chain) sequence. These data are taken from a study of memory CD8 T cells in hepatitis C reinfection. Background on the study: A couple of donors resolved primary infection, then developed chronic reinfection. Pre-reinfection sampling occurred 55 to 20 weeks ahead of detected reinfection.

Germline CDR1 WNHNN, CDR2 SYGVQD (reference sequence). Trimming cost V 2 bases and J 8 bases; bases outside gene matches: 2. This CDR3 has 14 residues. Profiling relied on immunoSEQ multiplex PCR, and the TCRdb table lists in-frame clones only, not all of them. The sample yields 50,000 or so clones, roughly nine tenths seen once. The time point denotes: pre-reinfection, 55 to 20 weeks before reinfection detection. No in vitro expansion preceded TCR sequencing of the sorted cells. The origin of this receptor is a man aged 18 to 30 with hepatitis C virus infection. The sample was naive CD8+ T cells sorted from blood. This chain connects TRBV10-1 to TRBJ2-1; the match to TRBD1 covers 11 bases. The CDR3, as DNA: TGCGCCAGCAGTGAGAGGACAGGGGGCGATGAGCAGTTCTTC. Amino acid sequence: CASSERTGGDEQFF.